This record covers a single T cell receptor beta chain. This entry belongs to a study of blood T cell repertoires in COVID-19. As for the study in general: Material from acute and convalescent COVID-19 was sourced from the United States, Italy and Spain. The cDNA or gDNA used as material had been derived from T cells, B-cell-depleted T cells, or PBMCs.

Authors' analysis steps: It was from reference gene primer amplification that nucleated cell counts were estimated. Profiled with immunoSEQ multiplex PCR; TCRdb holds only in-frame clones, not every one. The DNA gave D and trimming, while V, J and clone size come from that table. The sample has more than 150,000 clones, roughly nine tenths seen once. CDR1 and CDR2 from the germline V gene are LNHDA and SQIVND (reference sequence). The V segment lost 9 bases and the J segment 7 bases; nucleotides outside the gene matches: 12. The CDR3 sequence is 15 residues long. The receptor's source is a man between 65 and 85 years old with active or convalescent COVID-19. Sequenced input: peripheral blood. The chain links TRBV19 to TRBJ2-2; 9 nucleotides line up with TRBD1. The CDR3 spells CASRGQGGYSGELFF. As DNA, the CDR3 is TGTGCCAGCCGGGGACAGGGAGGCTACAGCGGGGAGCTGTTTTTT.